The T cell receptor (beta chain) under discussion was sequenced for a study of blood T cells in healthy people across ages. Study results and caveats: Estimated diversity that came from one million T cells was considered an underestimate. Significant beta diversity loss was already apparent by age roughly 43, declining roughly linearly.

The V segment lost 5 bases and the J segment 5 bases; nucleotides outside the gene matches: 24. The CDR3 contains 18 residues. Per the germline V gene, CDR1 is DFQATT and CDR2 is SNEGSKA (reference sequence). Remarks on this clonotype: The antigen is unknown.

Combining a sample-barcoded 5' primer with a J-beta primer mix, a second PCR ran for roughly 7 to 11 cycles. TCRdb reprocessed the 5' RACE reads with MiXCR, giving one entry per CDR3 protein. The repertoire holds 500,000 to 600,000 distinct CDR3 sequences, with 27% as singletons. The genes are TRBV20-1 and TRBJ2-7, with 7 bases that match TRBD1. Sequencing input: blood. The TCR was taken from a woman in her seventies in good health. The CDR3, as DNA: TGCAGTGCTTTTCCCGAGTCCATACAGGGGTGGGCCCTTAACGAGCAGTACTTC. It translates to CSAFPESIQGWALNEQYF.